The 6 T cell receptor beta chains below come from one sample, sequenced in a study of cytomegalovirus exposure and HLA in healthy donors. Primers for the PCR totalled 60 Vbeta and 13 Jbeta. TCRdb's table, derived via immunoSEQ multiplex PCR, lists solely in-frame clones and lacks some. Of about 220,000 clones listed, over 65% were seen once; the top ten hold 0.63%. What was sequenced was PBMCs. These receptors were taken from a man aged 18 to 35 in good health and CMV-seronegative.

The gene calls are TRBV2 and TRBJ1-2; no clear D. V lost 6 bases and J 10 bases, leaving 21 bases between the germline ends. CDR3 length: 14 residues. CDR1 is SNHLY, CDR2 FYNNEI, per germline. This CDR3 reads CASRAQQALMNYTF. In DNA form, the CDR3 reads TGTGCCAGCAGGGCTCAGCAGGCGCTAATGAACTACACCTTC.

The rearrangement uses TRBV2 and TRBJ2-7; tentatively, D is TRBD2 (5 bases). The CDR3 is 16 amino acids. V was cut by 7 bases and J by 2 bases, with 21 bases left in between. Germline V gene sequence: CDR1 SNHLY, CDR2 FYNNEI. This chain's CDR3 is CASMEVGWKSTYEQYF. The CDR3 DNA reads TGTGCCAGCATGGAGGTTGGGTGGAAGAGCACCTACGAGCAGTACTTC.

V and J are TRBV30 and TRBJ2-7, with 8 nucleotides matching TRBD2. Germline V gene lookup returns CDR1 GTSNPN and CDR2 SVGIG (reference sequence). The CDR3 covers 14 residues. Losses at the gene ends were 3 bases for V and 2 bases for J; bases not matched to a gene: 6. The CDR3 loop is CAWRLGSGAYEQYF. CDR3 coding DNA: TGTGCCTGGAGATTGGGTAGCGGGGCCTACGAGCAGTACTTC.

The CDR3 here is CASSRTSEYEQYF. In nucleotides, the CDR3 is TGTGCCAGCAGCCGGACTAGCGAGTACGAGCAGTACTTC. The J gene is TRBJ2-7, the V gene TRBV28; 9 bases map to TRBD2. The CDR3 extends over 13 amino acids. With V trimmed by 6 bases and J by 4 bases, 4 bases remained unmatched. Germline CDR1 MDHEN, CDR2 SYDVKM.

A single count supports this clone. This chain links TRBV7-3 with TRBJ2-5; 7 bases agree with TRBD1. The J segment lost 7 bases and the V segment lost 6 bases, leaving 8 bases of the junction unmatched. CDR1 is SGHTA and CDR2 is FQGTGA in the germline V gene. This CDR3 region has 13 residues. In DNA form, the CDR3 reads TGTGCCAGCAGTCCCCGACAGGGTCGGACCCAGTACTTC. This translates into CASSPRQGRTQYF.

V is TRBV15 and J is TRBJ1-1, with D possibly matching TRBD1 (6 bases). This CDR3 contains 14 residues. Trimming took 10 bases from V and 1 from J, leaving 16 bases between them. Per the germline V gene, CDR1 is LNHNV and CDR2 is YYDKDF (reference sequence). The chain's CDR3 is CAIPTGTGNTEAFF. CDR3 coding DNA: TGTGCCATACCCACAGGGACGGGGAACACTGAAGCTTTCTTT.